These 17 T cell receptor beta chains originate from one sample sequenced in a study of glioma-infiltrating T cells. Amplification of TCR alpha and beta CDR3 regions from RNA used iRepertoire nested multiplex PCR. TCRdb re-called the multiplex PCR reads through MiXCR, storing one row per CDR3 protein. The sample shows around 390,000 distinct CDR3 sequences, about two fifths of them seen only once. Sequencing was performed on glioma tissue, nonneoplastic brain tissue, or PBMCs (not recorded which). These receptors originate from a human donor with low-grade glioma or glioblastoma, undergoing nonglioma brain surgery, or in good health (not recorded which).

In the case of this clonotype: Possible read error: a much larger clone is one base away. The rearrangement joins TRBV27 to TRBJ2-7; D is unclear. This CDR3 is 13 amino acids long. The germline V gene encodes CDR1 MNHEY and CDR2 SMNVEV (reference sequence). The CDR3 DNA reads TGTGCCAGCAGTTTTAACCTTGTCCACGAGCCGTACTTC. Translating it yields CASSFNLVHEPYF.

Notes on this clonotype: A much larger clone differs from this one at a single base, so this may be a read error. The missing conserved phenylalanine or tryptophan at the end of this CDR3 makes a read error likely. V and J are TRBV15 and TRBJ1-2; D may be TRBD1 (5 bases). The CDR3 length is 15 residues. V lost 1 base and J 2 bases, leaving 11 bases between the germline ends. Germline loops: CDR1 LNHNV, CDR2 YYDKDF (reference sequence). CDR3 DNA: TGTGCCACCAGCAGAGTACCAGGGTCGAACTATGGCTACACCCTC. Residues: CATSRVPGSNYGYTL.

CDR3 DNA: TGTGCCAGTACGGTGGGACAGGGGACGGATACGCAGTATTTT. This translates into CASTVGQGTDTQYF. This sequence joins TRBV19 and TRBJ2-3; 10 bases are shared with TRBD1. After removal of 7 bases from V and 6 bases from J, the junction contained 7 bases not matched to a gene. The V gene's germline CDR1 is LNHDA and CDR2 SQIVND (reference sequence). The CDR3 runs 14 residues. Full variable domain (rest looked up from reference TRBV19 and TRBJ2-3): DGGITQSPKYLFRKEGQNVTLSCEQNLNHDAMYWYRQDPGQGLRLIYYSQIVNDFQKGDIAEGYSVSREKKESFPLTVTSAQKNPTAFYLCASTVGQGTDTQYFGPGTRLTVL.

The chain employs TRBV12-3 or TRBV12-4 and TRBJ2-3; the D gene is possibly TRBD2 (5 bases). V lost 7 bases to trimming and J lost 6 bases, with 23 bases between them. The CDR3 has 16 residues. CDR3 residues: CASTPGVGLAADTQYF. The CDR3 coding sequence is TGTGCCAGCACCCCCGGGGTAGGGCTTGCAGCGGATACGCAGTATTTT.

The CDR3 DNA reads as TGTGCCAGCAGTCCTGGGACAGGGTCGACTGAAGCTTTCTTT. Amino acids: CASSPGTGSTEAFF. The chain couples TRBV27 to TRBJ1-1, with TRBD1 matching over 9 bases. Unmatched junction bases numbered 6, after V lost 5 bases and J lost 5 bases. The germline V gene has CDR1 MNHEY and CDR2 SMNVEV (reference sequence). The CDR3 covers 14 residues.

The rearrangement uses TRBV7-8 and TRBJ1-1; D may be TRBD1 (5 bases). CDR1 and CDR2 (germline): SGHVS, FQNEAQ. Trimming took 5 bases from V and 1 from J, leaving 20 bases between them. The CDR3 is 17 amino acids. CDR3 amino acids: CASSPMSGGGWNTEAFF. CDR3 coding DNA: TGTGCCAGCAGCCCTATGTCGGGCGGGGGATGGAACACTGAAGCTTTCTTT. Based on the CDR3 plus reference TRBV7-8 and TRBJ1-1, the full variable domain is GAGVSQSPRYKVAKRGQDVALRCDPISGHVSLFWYQQALGQGPEFLTYFQNEAQLDKSGLPSDRFFAERPEGSVSTLKIQRTQQEDSAVYLCASSPMSGGGWNTEAFFGQGTRLTVV.

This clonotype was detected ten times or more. Here the CDR3 reads CASSFRTTTDTQYF. Written as DNA, the CDR3 is TGTGCCAGCAGTTTTCGGACTACCACAGATACGCAGTATTTT. The J gene is TRBJ2-3, the V gene TRBV6-2 or TRBV6-3; maybe TRBD2 (6 bases). V lost 4 bases, J lost 2 bases, and 10 bases lay in between. The germline V gene encodes CDR1 MNHEY and CDR2 SVGEGT. The CDR3 covers 14 residues.

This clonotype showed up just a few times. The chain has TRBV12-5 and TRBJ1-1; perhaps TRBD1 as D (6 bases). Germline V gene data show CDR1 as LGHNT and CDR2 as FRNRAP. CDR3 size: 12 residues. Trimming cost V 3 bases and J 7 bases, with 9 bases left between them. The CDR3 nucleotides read TGTGCTAGTGGTTTTTTGGGACATGAAGCTTTCTTT. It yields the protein CASGFLGHEAFF.

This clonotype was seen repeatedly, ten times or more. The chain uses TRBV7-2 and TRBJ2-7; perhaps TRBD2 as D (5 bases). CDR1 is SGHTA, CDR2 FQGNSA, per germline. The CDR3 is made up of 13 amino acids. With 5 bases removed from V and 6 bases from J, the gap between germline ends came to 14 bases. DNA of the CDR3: TGTGCCAGCAGCCCCCGGGAAGCTCTCGAGCAGTACTTC. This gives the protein CASSPREALEQYF.

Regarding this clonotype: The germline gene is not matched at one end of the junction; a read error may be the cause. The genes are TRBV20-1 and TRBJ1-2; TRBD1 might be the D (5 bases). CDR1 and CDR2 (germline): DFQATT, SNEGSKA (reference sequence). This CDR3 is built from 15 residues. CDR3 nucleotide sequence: TGCAGTGCTGGAGATAGGGGCCCGGGTGGCTATAGCTACACCTTC. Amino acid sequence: CSAGDRGPGGYSYTF.

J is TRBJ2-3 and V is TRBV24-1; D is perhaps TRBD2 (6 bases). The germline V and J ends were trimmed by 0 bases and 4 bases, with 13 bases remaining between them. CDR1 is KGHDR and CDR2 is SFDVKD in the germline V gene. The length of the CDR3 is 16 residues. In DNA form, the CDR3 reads TGTGCCACCAGTGATTTGCGCCGCGGGATGGCAGATACGCAGTATTTT. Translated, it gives CATSDLRRGMADTQYF.

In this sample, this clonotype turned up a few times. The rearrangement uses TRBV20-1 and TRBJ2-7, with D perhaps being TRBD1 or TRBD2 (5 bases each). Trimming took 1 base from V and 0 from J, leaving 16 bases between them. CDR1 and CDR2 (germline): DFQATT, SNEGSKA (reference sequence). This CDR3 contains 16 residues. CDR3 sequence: CSARGGWGGSSYEQYF. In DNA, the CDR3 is TGCAGTGCTAGAGGGGGGTGGGGTGGGAGCTCCTACGAGCAGTACTTC.

For the CDR3, the DNA is TGTGCCAGCAGTGGACAGGGGGGTGGGAACATTCAGTACTTC. It specifies CASSGQGGGNIQYF. The chain is built from TRBV6-2 or TRBV6-3 and TRBJ2-4; 10 bases are shared with TRBD1. This CDR3 has 14 amino acids. Germline trimming cut 5 bases from V and 7 bases from J; bases unmatched to any gene: 5. Germline lookup yields CDR1 MNHEY and CDR2 SVGEGT.

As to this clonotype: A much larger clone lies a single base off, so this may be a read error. DNA for the CDR3: TGCAATGCTAGCGGTTCCACCCTCTCCATAACCCAGTACTTC. Translated, it gives CNASGSTLSITQYF. The chain combines TRBV20-1 with TRBJ2-1; TRBD2 matches 7 bases. The end of the DNA aligns better with TRBJ2-5, so the J call may be wrong. Germline V gene sequence: CDR1 DFQATT, CDR2 SNEGSKA (reference sequence). This CDR3 has 14 residues.

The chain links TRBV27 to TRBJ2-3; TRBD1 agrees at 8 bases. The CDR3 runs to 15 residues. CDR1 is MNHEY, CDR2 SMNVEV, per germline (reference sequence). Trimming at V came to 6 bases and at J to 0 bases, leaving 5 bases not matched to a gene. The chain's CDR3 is CASSFYRGSTDTQYF. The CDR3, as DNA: TGTGCCAGCAGCTTCTACAGGGGGAGCACAGATACGCAGTATTTT.

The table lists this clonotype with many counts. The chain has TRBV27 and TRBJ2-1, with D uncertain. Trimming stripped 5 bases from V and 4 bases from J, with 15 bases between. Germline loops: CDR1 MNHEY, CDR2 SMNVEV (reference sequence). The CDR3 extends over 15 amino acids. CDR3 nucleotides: TGTGCCAGCAGTCAAAGCATCTCTATATACAATGAGCAGTTCTTC. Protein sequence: CASSQSISIYNEQFF.

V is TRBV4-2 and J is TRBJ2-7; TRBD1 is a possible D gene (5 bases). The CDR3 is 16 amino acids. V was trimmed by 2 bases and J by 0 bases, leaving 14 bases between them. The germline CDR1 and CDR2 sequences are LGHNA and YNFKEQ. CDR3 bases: TGTGCCAGCAGCCAAATGAACAGGATGAGCTCCTACGAGCAGTACTTC. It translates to CASSQMNRMSSYEQYF.